This T cell receptor beta chain originates from a study of T cell changes during pregnancy in multiple sclerosis. The data were produced by immunoSEQ multiplex PCR, yet TCRdb's version contains in-frame clones alone and is incomplete. This table holds some 39,000 clones, about 88% found once. CDR3 size: 16 residues. CDR1 is LNHDA, CDR2 SQIVND, per germline (reference sequence). The V segment lost 4 bases and the J segment 8 bases; nucleotides outside the gene matches: 14. This receptor was obtained from a female donor with multiple sclerosis, enrolled in a pregnancy study. The gene calls are TRBV19 and TRBJ1-5; TRBD1 aligns across 7 bases. The sample was CD8+ T cells from peripheral blood mononuclear cells, taken in the first trimester of pregnancy. CDR3 sequence: CASSRGGRRGRKPQHF. As DNA, the CDR3 is TGTGCCAGTAGTAGAGGAGGAAGGAGGGGGCGCAAGCCCCAGCATTTT.